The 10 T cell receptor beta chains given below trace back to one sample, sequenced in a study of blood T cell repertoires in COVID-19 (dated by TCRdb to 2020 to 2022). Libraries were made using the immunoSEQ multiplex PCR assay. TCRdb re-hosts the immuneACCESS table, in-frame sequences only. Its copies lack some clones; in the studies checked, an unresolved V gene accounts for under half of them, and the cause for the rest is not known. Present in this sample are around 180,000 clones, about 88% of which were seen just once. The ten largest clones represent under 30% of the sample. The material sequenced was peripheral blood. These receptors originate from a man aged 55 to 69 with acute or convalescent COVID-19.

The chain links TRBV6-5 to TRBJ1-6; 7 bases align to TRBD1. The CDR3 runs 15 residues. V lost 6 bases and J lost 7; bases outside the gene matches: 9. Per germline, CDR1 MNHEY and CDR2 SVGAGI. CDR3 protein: CASSIGTVGNSPLHF. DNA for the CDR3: TGTGCCAGCAGCATCGGGACAGTAGGAAATTCACCCCTCCACTTT.

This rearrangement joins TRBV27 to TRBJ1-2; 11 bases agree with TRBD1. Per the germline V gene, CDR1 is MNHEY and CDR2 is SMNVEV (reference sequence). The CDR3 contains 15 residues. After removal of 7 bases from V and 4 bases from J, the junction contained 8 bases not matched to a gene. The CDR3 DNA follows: TGTGCCAGCAAATCGGGACAGGGGGGACTCTATGGCTACACCTTC. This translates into CASKSGQGGLYGYTF.

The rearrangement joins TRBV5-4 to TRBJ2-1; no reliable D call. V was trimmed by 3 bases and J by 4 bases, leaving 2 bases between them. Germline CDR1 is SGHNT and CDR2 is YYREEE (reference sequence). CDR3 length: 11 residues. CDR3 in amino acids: CASSSYNEQFF. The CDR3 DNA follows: TGTGCCAGCAGCTCGTACAATGAGCAGTTCTTC. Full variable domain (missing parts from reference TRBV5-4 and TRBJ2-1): ETGVTQSPTHLIKTRGQQVTLRCSSQSGHNTVSWYQQALGQGPQFIFQYYREEENGRGNFPPRFSGLQFPNYSSELNVNALELDDSALYLCASSSYNEQFFGPGTRLTVL.

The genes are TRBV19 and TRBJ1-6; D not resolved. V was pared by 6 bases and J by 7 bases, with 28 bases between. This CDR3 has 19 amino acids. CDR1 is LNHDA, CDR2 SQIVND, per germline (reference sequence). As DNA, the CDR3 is TGTGCCAGTAGCTCACCTTTAGCGTATTGGGCGACCACCAATTCACCCCTCCACTTT. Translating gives CASSSPLAYWATTNSPLHF.

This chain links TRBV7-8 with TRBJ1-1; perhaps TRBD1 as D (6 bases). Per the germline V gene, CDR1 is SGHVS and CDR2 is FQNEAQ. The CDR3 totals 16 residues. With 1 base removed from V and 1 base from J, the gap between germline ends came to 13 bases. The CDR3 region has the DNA TGTGCCAGCAGCTTAGGATGGGGGCGGCGGAACACTGAAGCTTTCTTT. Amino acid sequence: CASSLGWGRRNTEAFF.

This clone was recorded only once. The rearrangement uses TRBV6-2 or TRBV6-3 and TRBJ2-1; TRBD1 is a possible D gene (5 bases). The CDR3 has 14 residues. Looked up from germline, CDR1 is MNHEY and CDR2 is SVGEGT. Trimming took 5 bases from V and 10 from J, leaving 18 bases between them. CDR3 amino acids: CASSRNPFRGEQFF. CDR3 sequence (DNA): TGTGCCAGCAGTCGAAACCCGTTTAGGGGCGAGCAGTTCTTC.

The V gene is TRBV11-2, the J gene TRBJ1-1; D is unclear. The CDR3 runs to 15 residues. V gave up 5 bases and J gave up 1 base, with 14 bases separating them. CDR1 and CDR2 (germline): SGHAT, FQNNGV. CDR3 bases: TGTGCCAGCAGCCCCCAATTGGGCACGAACACTGAAGCTTTCTTT. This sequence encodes CASSPQLGTNTEAFF.

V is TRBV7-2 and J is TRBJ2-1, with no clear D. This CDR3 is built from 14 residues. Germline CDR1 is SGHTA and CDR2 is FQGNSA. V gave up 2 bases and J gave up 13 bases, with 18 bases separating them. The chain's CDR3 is CASSLWPGPYPQFF. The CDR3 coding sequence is TGTGCCAGCAGCTTATGGCCAGGCCCCTACCCTCAGTTCTTC.

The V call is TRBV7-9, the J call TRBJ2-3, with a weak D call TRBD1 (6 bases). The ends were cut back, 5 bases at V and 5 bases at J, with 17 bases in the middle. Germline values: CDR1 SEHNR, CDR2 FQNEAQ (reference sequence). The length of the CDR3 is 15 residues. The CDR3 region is CASSEDSWVGDTQYF. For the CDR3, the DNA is TGTGCCAGCAGCGAGGACAGTTGGGTTGGAGATACGCAGTATTTT. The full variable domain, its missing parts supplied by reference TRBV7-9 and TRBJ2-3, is DTGVSQNPRHKITKRGQNVTFRCDPISEHNRLYWYRQTLGQGPEFLTYFQNEAQLEKSRLLSDRFSAERPKGSFSTLEIQRTEQGDSAMYLCASSEDSWVGDTQYFGPGTRLTVL.

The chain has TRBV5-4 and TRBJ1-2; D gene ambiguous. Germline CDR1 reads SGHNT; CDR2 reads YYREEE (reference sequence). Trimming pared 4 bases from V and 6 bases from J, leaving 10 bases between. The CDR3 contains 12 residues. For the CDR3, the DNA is TGTGCCAGCAGCCCGAGGGAGGATGGCTACACCTTC. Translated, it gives CASSPREDGYTF.